This entry features one T cell receptor beta chain sequence. The repertoire was sequenced with immunoSEQ multiplex PCR; TCRdb's copy has only in-frame clones and lacks some. The table records more than 200,000 clones, 83% of them present only once. The data are from a study of blood T cell repertoires in COVID-19. V lost 4 bases, J lost 0 bases, and 1 base stayed unmatched. The germline CDR1 and CDR2 sequences are SGDLS and YYNGEE. The CDR3 covers 14 residues. The receptor's source is a woman in her thirties or forties with active or convalescent COVID-19. This chain uses TRBV9 with TRBJ2-3; 8 positions agree with TRBD2. The sequencing input was peripheral blood. The CDR3 DNA follows: TGTGCCAGCAGCCGGGAGGGAAGCACAGATACGCAGTATTTT. It translates to CASSREGSTDTQYF. Looking up the rest from reference TRBV9 and TRBJ2-3 gives the full variable domain: DSGVTQTPKHLITATGQRVTLRCSPRSGDLSVYWYQQSLDQGLQFLIQYYNGEERAKGNILERFSAQQFPDLHSELNLSSLELGDSALYFCASSREGSTDTQYFGPGTRLTVL.